These 13 T cell receptor beta chains originate from one sample sequenced in a study of HIV-infected patients and healthy controls. Approximately 500 ng RNA was reverse transcribed with alpha and beta constant-region primers. Alpha and beta chain libraries were made separately by chain-specific third strand synthesis with multiplexing indices. TCRdb re-called the 5' RACE reads through MiXCR, storing one row per CDR3 protein. The sample has about 17,000 distinct CDR3 sequences, 5.5% seen once; the top ten hold 1.9%. The repertoire came from unfractionated whole blood and reflected all unsorted peripheral T cells. Material for sequencing was blood. Every receptor here comes from an adult in good health.

Judged by abundance, this clonotype is medium-sized. This rearrangement joins TRBV3-1 to TRBJ2-4; D is ambiguous. Trimming pared 1 base from V and 3 bases from J, leaving 4 bases between. Germline V lookup: CDR1 LGHDT, CDR2 YNNKEL (reference sequence). CDR3 length equals 13 residues. The CDR3 spells CASSQGGKNIQYF. The CDR3 nucleotides are TGTGCCAGCAGCCAAGGGGGCAAAAACATTCAGTACTTC.

This clonotype was recorded many times. The CDR3 DNA is TGTGCCAGTGGATTCTTGAGCCATGGCTACACCTTC. Translation gives CASGFLSHGYTF. This rearrangement joins TRBV19 to TRBJ1-2; no reliable D call. Trimming removed 8 bases at V and 6 bases at J, with 13 bases between. The CDR3 has 12 residues. Germline CDR1 LNHDA, CDR2 SQIVND (reference sequence).

This clonotype occurred many times. The chain carries TRBV2 and TRBJ1-6; D is unclear. The CDR3 runs to 14 residues. CDR1 is SNHLY, CDR2 FYNNEI, per germline. Trimming left V 4 bases short and J 0 bases short, with 4 bases between. The CDR3 is CASSADSYNSPLHF. The CDR3 coding sequence is TGTGCCAGCAGTGCGGACTCCTATAATTCACCCCTCCACTTT.

This clonotype was counted a single time. This chain uses TRBV6-2 or TRBV6-3 with TRBJ1-5; the D gene is possibly TRBD1 (5 bases). Germline values: CDR1 MNHEY, CDR2 SVGEGT. CDR3 length: 17 amino acids. Trimming left V 5 bases short and J 1 base short, with 18 bases between. CDR3 sequence (DNA): TGTGCCAGCAGTCCGGCCCGGGGGGGTTGGAGCAATCAGCCCCAGCATTTT. It encodes CASSPARGGWSNQPQHF.

This clonotype was seen at least ten times. CDR3 DNA: TGTGCCAGCAGCCAAGCGATGGACCGTAATGAAAAACTGTTTTTT. Translating it yields CASSQAMDRNEKLFF. The gene calls are TRBV4-2 and TRBJ1-4; D gene uncertain. The CDR3 spans 15 residues. Between the trimmed V and J ends, which lost 1 base and 4 bases, there was a span of 10 bases. Germline-derived CDR1 and CDR2 are LGHNA and YNFKEQ.

In its sample, this clonotype was seen many times. The chain employs TRBV5-1 and TRBJ1-1; no clear D gene. CDR1 and CDR2 from the germline V gene are SGHRS and YFSETQ. This CDR3 contains 13 residues. V dropped 4 bases and J dropped 8 bases, with 15 bases sitting between them. CDR3 protein: CASSPPGLYEAFF. The CDR3 DNA reads as TGCGCCAGCAGCCCGCCGGGCCTTTACGAAGCTTTCTTT. Full variable domain (rest looked up from reference TRBV5-1 and TRBJ1-1): KAGVTQTPRYLIKTRGQQVTLSCSPISGHRSVSWYQQTPGQGLQFLFEYFSETQRNKGNFPGRFSGRQFSNSRSEMNVSTLELGDSALYLCASSPPGLYEAFFGQGTRLTVV.

This clonotype was found many times. For the CDR3, the DNA is TGTGCCAGCAACGAGCGAGGACTAGCGGGGGGGCCGGCCTACAATGAGCAGTTCTTC. Its translation is CASNERGLAGGPAYNEQFF. The chain links TRBV6-5 to TRBJ2-1; 15 nucleotides agree with TRBD2. The CDR3 has 19 residues. Losses at the gene ends were 7 bases for V and 2 bases for J; bases not matched to a gene: 12. Germline V gene data show CDR1 as MNHEY and CDR2 as SVGAGI.

There are many counts of this clonotype. The gene calls are TRBV11-2 and TRBJ2-6; 9 bases agree with TRBD1. In germline, CDR1 is SGHAT, CDR2 FQNNGV. Trimming at V came to 4 bases and at J to 0 bases, leaving 13 bases not matched to a gene. CDR3 size: 20 residues. The CDR3 DNA is TGTGCCAGCAGCTCGAACCGGGGACAGGGATTTACCTCTGGGGCCAACGTCCTGACTTTC. As protein: CASSSNRGQGFTSGANVLTF. The whole variable domain, filled in from reference TRBV11-2 and TRBJ2-6, reads EAGVAQSPRYKIIEKRQSVAFWCNPISGHATLYWYQQILGQGPKLLIQFQNNGVVDDSQLPKDRFSAERLKGVDSTLKIQPAKLEDSAVYLCASSSNRGQGFTSGANVLTFGAGSRLTVL.

This clonotype was observed at least ten times. The chain recombines TRBV20-1 with TRBJ1-4, with D perhaps matching TRBD1 (5 bases). The V gene lost 7 bases and the J gene lost 0 bases, with 12 bases spanning the gap. This CDR3 region has 14 residues. Germline V gives CDR1 DFQATT, CDR2 SNEGSKA (reference sequence). The CDR3 DNA sequence: TGCAGTGTACCCAGGGACTCAACTAATGAAAAACTGTTTTTT. It translates to CSVPRDSTNEKLFF.

This clonotype was detected ten times or more. The V and J genes are TRBV7-9 and TRBJ1-2; D is ambiguous. V was trimmed by 3 bases and J by 8 bases, leaving 13 bases between them. The CDR3 contains 13 residues. The germline CDR1 and CDR2 sequences are SEHNR and FQNEAQ (reference sequence). The CDR3 here is CASSFGGPEGYTF. The DNA of the CDR3 is TGTGCCAGCAGCTTTGGTGGGCCGGAGGGCTACACCTTC.

In this sample, this clonotype turned up many times. The CDR3 here is CASTKRGAGLALQETQYF. CDR3 coding DNA: TGTGCCAGTACCAAACGTGGGGCCGGACTAGCGCTCCAAGAGACCCAGTACTTC. The chain recombines TRBV19 with TRBJ2-5, with TRBD2 identical over 9 bases. This CDR3 is built from 18 residues. Germline CDR1 reads LNHDA; CDR2 reads SQIVND (reference sequence). J gave up 1 base and V 7 bases, and 16 bases lay outside the gene matches.

This clonotype has ten or more counts. The chain recombines TRBV7-6 with TRBJ2-2, with TRBD1 matching over 7 bases. The CDR3 runs 18 residues. CDR1 SGHVS and CDR2 FNYEAQ come from the germline V gene. V lost 3 bases and J lost 0; bases outside the gene matches: 10. CDR3 in DNA: TGTGCCAGCAGCTTCATCGTATCAGGACAGGCGAACACCGGGGAGCTGTTTTTT. Translating it yields CASSFIVSGQANTGELFF.

This clonotype was seen many times. The chain employs TRBV12-3 or TRBV12-4 and TRBJ2-6; a weak D match, TRBD1 (5 bases). This CDR3 is built from 18 residues. V gave up 0 bases and J gave up 0 bases, with 12 bases separating them. The CDR3 protein is CASSLAVSGYSGANVLTF. In DNA form, the CDR3 reads TGTGCCAGCAGTTTAGCGGTATCAGGGTACTCTGGGGCCAACGTCCTGACTTTC.